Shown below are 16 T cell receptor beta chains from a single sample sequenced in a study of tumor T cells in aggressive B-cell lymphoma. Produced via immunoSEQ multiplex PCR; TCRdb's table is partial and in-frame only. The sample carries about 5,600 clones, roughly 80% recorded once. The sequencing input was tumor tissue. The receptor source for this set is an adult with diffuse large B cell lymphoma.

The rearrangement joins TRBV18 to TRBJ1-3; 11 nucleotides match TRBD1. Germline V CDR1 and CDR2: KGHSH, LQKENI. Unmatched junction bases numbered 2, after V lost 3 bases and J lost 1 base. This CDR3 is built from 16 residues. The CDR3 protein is CASSPGQGASGNTIYF. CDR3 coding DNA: TGTGCCAGCTCACCCGGACAGGGGGCTTCTGGAAACACCATATATTTT.

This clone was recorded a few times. The CDR3 DNA sequence: TGTGCCAGCAGCGTGGGGTGGGAGTCTACCGGGGAGCTGTTTTTT. Its translation: CASSVGWESTGELFF. This rearrangement joins TRBV9 to TRBJ2-2; perhaps TRBD2 as D (5 bases). From germline, CDR1 is SGDLS and CDR2 YYNGEE. V was clipped by 2 bases and J by 5 bases, with 13 bases between them. The CDR3 is 15 amino acids.

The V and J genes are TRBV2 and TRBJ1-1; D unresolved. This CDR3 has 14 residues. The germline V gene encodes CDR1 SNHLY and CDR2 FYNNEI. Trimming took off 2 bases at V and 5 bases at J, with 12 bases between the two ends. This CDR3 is CASSETGARTEAFF. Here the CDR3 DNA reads TGTGCCAGCAGTGAAACGGGAGCGAGGACTGAAGCTTTCTTT.

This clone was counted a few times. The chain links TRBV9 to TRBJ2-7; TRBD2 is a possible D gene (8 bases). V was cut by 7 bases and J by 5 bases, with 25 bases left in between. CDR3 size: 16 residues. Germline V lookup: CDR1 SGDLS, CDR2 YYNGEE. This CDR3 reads CASASGGGGVRDEQYF. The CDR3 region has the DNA TGTGCCAGCGCAAGCGGGGGAGGGGGCGTCAGGGACGAGCAGTACTTC.

The CDR3 DNA reads as TGCGCCAGCAGCTTGGCCCCCGGGACTACCATTTCCTACGAGCAGTACTTC. Encoded protein: CASSLAPGTTISYEQYF. The chain joins TRBV5-1 to TRBJ2-7, with 7 nucleotides matching TRBD2. The germline V gene has CDR1 SGHRS and CDR2 YFSETQ. J was trimmed by 1 base and V by 0 bases; bases with no gene match: 10. This CDR3 has 17 residues. The whole variable domain, remainder taken from reference TRBV5-1 and TRBJ2-7, is KAGVTQTPRYLIKTRGQQVTLSCSPISGHRSVSWYQQTPGQGLQFLFEYFSETQRNKGNFPGRFSGRQFSNSRSEMNVSTLELGDSALYLCASSLAPGTTISYEQYFGPGTRLTVT.

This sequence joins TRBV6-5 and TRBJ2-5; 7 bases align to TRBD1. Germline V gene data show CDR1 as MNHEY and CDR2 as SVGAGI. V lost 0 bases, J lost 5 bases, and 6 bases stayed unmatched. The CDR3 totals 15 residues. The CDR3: CASSYSGGLGETQYF. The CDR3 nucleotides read TGTGCCAGCAGTTACTCAGGGGGCTTGGGGGAGACCCAGTACTTC.

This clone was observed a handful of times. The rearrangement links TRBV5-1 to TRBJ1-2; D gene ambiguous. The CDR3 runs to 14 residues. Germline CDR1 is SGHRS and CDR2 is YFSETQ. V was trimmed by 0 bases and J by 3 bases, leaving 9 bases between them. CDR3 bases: TGCGCCAGCAGCTTGGAAACACCACACTATGGCTACACCTTC. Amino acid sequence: CASSLETPHYGYTF.

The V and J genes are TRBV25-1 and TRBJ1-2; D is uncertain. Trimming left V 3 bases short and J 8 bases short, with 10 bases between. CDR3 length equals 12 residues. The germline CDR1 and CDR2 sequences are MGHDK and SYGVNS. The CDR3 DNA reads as TGTGCCAGCAGTGATCTATCCTTAGGCTACACCTTC. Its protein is CASSDLSLGYTF.

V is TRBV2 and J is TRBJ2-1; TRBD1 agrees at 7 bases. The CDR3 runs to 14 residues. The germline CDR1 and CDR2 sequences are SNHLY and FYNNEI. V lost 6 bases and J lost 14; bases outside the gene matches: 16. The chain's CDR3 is CASRDRAGMAREFF. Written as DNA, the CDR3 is TGTGCCAGCAGAGACAGGGCGGGTATGGCCCGAGAGTTCTTC.

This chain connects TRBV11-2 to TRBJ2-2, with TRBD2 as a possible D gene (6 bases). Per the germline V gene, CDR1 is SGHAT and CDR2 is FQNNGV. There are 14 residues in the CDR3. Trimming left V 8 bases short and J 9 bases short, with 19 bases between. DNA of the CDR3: TGTGCCAGCCTGGCGGGAACATACCCCCGGGAGCTGTTTTTT. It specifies CASLAGTYPRELFF.

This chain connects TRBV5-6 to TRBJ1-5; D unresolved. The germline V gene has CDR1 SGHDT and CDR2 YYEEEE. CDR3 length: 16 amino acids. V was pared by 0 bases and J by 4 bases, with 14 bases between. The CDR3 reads CASSLGFAGLNQPQHF. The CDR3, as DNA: TGTGCCAGCAGCTTGGGTTTTGCGGGCCTTAATCAGCCCCAGCATTTT.

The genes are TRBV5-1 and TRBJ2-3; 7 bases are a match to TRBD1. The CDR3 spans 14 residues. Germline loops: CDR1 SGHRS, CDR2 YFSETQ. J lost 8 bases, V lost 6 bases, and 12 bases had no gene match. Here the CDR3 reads CASTPDPYRGTQYF. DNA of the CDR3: TGCGCCAGCACCCCTGACCCGTACAGGGGTACGCAGTATTTT.

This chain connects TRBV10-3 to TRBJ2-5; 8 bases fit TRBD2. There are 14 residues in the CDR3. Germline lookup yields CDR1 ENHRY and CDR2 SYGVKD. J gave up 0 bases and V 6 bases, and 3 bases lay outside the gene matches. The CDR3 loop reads CAISGGRNQETQYF. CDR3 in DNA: TGTGCCATCAGCGGCGGGAGGAACCAAGAGACCCAGTACTTC.

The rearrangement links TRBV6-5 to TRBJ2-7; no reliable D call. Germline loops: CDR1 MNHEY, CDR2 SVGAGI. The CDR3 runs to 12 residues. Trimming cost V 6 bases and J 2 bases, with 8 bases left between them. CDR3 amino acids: CASSSPTYEQYF. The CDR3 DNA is TGTGCCAGCAGCTCTCCTACCTACGAGCAGTACTTC.

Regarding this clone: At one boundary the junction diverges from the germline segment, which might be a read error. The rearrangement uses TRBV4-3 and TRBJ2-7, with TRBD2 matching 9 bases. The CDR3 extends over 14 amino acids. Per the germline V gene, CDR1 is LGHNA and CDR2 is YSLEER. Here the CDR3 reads CASSWGTSSYEQYF. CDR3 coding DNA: TGCGCCAGCAGCTGGGGGACTAGCTCGTACGAGCAGTACTTT.

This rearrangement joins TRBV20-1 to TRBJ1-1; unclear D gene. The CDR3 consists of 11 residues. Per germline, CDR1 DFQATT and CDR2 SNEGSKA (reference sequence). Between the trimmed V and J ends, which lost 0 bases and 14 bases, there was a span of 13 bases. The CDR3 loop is CSARERRPRFF. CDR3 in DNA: TGCAGTGCTAGAGAAAGGCGGCCGAGGTTCTTT.